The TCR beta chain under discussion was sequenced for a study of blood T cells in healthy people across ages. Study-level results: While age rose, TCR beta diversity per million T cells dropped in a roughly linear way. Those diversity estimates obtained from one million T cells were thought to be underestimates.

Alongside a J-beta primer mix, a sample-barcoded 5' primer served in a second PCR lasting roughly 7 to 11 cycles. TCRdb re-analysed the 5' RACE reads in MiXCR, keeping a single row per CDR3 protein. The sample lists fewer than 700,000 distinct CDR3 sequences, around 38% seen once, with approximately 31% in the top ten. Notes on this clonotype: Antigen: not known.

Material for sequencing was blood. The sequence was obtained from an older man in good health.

The CDR3: CASSLVLQQHRFNQPQHF. The CDR3 DNA reads TGTGCCAGCAGCTTAGTACTCCAACAGCACCGCTTTAATCAGCCCCAGCATTTT. The chain carries TRBV7-2 and TRBJ1-5, with no clear D. The germline CDR1 and CDR2 sequences are SGHTA and FQGNSA. This CDR3 has 18 residues. Deletions cut 1 base from V and 4 bases from J, with 20 bases between.